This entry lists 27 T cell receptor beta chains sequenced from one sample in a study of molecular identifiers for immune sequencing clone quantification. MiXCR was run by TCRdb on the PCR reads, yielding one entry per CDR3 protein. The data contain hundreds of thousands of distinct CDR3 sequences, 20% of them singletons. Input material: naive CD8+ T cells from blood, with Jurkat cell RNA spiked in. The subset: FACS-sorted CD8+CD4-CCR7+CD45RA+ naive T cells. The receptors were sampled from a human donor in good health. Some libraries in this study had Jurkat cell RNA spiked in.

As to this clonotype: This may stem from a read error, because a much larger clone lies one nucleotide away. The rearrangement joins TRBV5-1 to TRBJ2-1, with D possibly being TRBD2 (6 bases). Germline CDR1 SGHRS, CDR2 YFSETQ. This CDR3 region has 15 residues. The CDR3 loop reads CAGSLAGGGFNEQFF. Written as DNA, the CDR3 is TGCGCCGGCAGCTTGGCTGGGGGAGGCTTCAATGAGCAGTTCTTC.

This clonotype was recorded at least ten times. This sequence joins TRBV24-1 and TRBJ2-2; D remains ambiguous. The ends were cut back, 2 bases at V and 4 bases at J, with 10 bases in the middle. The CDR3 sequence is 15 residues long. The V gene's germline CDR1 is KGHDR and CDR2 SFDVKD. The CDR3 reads CATSDSPGSTGELFF. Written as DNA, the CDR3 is TGTGCCACCAGTGATTCGCCGGGCAGCACCGGGGAGCTGTTTTTT.

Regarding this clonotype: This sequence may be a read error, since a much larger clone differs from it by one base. This CDR3 reads CAGSLEETSAYEQYF. The CDR3 coding sequence is TGTGCCGGCAGCTTAGAAGAGACTAGCGCCTACGAGCAGTACTTC. The chain has TRBV7-9 and TRBJ2-7; 8 positions agree with TRBD2. Germline CDR1 reads SEHNR; CDR2 reads FQNEAQ (reference sequence). The CDR3 loop spans 15 amino acids.

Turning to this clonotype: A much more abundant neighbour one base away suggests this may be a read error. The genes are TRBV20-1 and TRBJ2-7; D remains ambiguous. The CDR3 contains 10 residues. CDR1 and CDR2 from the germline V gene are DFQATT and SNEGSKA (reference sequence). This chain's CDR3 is CCALEYEQYF. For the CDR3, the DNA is TGCTGTGCATTGGAGTACGAGCAGTACTTC.

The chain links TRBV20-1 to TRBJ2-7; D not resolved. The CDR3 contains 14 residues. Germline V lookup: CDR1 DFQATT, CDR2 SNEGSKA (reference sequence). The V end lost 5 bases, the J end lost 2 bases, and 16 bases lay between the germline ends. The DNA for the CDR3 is TGCAGTGCTCAAGCACCTGGGCCCACCTACGAGCAGTACTTC. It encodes CSAQAPGPTYEQYF.

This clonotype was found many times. DNA of the CDR3: TGTGCCAGCAGTTCTGAAGAGACCCAGTACTTC. This sequence encodes CASSSEETQYF. V gene TRBV28 combines with J gene TRBJ2-5; D is undetermined. Germline CDR1 MDHEN, CDR2 SYDVKM. This CDR3 region has 11 residues. V shed 4 bases and J shed 3 bases, with 3 bases lying between them.

Here the CDR3 DNA reads TGTGCCAGCAGCCACGCTGGCTCAGATACGCAGTATTTT. It codes for CASSHAGSDTQYF. The gene calls are TRBV14 and TRBJ2-3; D call uncertain. The V gene's germline CDR1 is SGHDN and CDR2 FVKESK. This CDR3 has 13 residues. V lost 3 bases, J lost 4 bases, and 8 bases lay in between.

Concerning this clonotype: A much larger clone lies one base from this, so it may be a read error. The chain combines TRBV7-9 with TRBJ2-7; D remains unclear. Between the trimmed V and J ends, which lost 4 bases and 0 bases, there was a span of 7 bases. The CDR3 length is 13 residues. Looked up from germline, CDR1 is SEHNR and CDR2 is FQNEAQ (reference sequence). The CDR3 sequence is CASSWESSYEQYF. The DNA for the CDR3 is TGTGCCAGCAGCTGGGAAAGCTCCTACGAGCAGTACTTC.

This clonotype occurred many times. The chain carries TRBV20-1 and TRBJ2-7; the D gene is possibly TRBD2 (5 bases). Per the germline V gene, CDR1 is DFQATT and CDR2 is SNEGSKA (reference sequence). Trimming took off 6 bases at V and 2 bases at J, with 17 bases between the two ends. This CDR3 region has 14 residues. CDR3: CSAGEHIRPYEQYF. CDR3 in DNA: TGCAGTGCCGGGGAACATATTCGCCCCTACGAGCAGTACTTC.

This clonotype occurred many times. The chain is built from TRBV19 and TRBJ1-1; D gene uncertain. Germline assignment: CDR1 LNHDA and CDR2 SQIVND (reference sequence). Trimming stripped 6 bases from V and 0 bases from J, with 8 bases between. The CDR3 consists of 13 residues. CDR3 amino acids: CASSGQLNTEAFF. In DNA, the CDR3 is TGTGCCAGTAGCGGGCAACTGAACACTGAAGCTTTCTTT. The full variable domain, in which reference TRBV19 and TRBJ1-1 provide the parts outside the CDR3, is DGGITQSPKYLFRKEGQNVTLSCEQNLNHDAMYWYRQDPGQGLRLIYYSQIVNDFQKGDIAEGYSVSREKKESFPLTVTSAQKNPTAFYLCASSGQLNTEAFFGQGTRLTVV.

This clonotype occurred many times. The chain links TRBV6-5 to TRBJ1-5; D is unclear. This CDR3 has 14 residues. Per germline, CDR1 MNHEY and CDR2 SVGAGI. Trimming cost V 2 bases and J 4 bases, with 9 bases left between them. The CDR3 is CASSYPAENQPQHF. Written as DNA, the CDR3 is TGTGCCAGCAGTTACCCGGCTGAGAATCAGCCCCAGCATTTT.

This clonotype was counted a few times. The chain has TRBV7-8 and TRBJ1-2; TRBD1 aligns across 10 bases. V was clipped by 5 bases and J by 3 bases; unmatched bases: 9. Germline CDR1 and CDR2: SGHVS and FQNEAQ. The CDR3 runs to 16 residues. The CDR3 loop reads CASSHGQGGSYYGYTF. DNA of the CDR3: TGTGCCAGCAGCCATGGACAGGGGGGGAGTTACTATGGCTACACCTTC.

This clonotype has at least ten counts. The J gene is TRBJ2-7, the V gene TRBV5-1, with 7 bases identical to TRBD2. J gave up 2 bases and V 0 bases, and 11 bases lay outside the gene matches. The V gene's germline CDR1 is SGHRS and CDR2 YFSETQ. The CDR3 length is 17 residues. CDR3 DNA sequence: TGCGCCAGCAGCTTGGCCTTGGGGAGCGGGGAGGCCTACGAGCAGTACTTC. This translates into CASSLALGSGEAYEQYF. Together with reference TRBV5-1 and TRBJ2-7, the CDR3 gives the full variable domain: KAGVTQTPRYLIKTRGQQVTLSCSPISGHRSVSWYQQTPGQGLQFLFEYFSETQRNKGNFPGRFSGRQFSNSRSEMNVSTLELGDSALYLCASSLALGSGEAYEQYFGPGTRLTVT.

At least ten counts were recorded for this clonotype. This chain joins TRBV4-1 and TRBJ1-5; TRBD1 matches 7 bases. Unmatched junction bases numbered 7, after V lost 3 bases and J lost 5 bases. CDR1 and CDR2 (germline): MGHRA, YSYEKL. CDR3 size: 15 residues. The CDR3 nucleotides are TGCGCCAGCAGCCATGACTCAGGGGGTTATCAGCCCCAGCATTTT. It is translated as CASSHDSGGYQPQHF.

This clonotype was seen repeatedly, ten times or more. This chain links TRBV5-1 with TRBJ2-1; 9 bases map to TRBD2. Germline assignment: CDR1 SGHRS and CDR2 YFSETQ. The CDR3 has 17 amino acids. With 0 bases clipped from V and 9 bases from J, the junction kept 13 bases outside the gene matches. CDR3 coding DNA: TGCGCCAGCAGCTTGGGCGGCGGGGGGGCCCAGGATGGTGAGCAGTTCTTC. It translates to CASSLGGGGAQDGEQFF.

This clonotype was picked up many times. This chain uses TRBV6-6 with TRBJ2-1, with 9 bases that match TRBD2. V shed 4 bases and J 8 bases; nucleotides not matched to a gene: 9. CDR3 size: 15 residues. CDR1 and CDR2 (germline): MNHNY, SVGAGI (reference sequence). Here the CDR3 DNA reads TGTGCCAGCAGTTCTCTTCCGGGACTAGCAGATGAGCAGTTCTTC. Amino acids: CASSSLPGLADEQFF.

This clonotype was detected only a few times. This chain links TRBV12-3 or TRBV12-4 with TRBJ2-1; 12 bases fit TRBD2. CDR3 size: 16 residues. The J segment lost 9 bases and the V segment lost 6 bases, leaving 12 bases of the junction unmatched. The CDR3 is CASSSGTSGPSREQFF. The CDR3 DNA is TGTGCCAGCAGCTCCGGGACTAGCGGGCCTTCTCGTGAGCAGTTCTTC.

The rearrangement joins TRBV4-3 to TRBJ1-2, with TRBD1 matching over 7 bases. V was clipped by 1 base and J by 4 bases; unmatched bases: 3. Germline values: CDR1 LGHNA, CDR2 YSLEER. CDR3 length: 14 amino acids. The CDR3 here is CASSQGRTGYGYTF. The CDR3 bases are TGCGCCAGCAGCCAAGGTCGGACAGGCTATGGCTACACCTTC.

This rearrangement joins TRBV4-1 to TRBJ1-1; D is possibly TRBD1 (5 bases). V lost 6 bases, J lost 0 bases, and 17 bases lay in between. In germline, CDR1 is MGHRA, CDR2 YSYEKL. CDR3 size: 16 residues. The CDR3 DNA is TGCGCCAGCAGGATAGACGGGGGGAACATGAACACTGAAGCTTTCTTT. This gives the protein CASRIDGGNMNTEAFF.

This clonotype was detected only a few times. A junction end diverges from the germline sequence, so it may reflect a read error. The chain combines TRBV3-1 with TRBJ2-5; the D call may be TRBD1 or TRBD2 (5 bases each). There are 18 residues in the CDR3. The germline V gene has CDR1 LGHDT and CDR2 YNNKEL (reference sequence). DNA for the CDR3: TGTGCCAGCAGCCAAGTTGCGGGCAGGGAGATTTACCAGGAGACCCAGTACTTC. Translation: CASSQVAGREIYQETQYF.

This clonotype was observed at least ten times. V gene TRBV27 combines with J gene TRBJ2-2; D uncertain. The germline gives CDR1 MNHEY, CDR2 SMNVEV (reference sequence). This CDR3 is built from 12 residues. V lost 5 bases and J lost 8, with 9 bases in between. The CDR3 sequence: CASSPVLGELFF. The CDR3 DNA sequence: TGTGCCAGCAGTCCCGTCCTGGGGGAGCTGTTTTTT.

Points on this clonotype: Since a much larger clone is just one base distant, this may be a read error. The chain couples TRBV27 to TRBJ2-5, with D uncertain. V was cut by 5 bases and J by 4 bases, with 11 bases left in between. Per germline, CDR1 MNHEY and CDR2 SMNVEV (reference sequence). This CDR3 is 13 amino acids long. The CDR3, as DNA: TGTGCCAGCAGTGGCGAGTACCTAGAGACCCAGTACTTC. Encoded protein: CASSGEYLETQYF.

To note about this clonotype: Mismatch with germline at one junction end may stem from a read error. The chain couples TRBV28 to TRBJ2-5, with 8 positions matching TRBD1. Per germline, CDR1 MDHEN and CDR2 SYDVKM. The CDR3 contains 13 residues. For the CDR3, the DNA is TGTGCCTGCAGGACCCAGGGGGCAGAGACCCAGTACTTC. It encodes CACRTQGAETQYF.

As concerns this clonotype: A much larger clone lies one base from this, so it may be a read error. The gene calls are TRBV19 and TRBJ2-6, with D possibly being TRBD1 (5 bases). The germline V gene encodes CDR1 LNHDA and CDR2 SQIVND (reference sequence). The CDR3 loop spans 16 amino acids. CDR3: CASTSITGSGASVLTF. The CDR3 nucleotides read TGTGCCAGTACCAGTATTACCGGCTCTGGGGCCAGCGTCCTGACTTTC.

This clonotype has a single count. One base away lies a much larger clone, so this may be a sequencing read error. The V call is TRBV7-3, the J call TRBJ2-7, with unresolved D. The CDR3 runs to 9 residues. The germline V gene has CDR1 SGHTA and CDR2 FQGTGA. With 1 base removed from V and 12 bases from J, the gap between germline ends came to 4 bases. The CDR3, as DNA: TGTGCCAGCAGCTTAAAGGCGTACTTC. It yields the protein CASSLKAYF.

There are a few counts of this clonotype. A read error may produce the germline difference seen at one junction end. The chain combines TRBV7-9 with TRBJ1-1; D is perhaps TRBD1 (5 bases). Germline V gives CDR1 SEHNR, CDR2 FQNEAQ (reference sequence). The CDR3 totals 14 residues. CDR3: CASGLPGKNTEAFF. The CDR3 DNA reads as TGTGCCAGCGGCTTACCAGGGAAGAACACTGAAGCTTTCTTT. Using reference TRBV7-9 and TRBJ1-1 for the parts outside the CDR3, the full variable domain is DTGVSQNPRHKITKRGQNVTFRCDPISEHNRLYWYRQTLGQGPEFLTYFQNEAQLEKSRLLSDRFSAERPKGSFSTLEIQRTEQGDSAMYLCASGLPGKNTEAFFGQGTRLTVV.

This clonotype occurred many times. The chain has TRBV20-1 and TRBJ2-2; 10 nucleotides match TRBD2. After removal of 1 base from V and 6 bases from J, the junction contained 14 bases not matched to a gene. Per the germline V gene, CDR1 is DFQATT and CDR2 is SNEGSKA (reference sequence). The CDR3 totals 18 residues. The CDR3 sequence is CSARGLPSGGAGAGELFF. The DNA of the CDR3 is TGCAGTGCTAGAGGACTCCCAAGCGGGGGGGCGGGCGCCGGGGAGCTGTTTTTT.